A selection of T cell receptor beta chains follows, all from one sample in a study of shared clonotypes between healthy human individuals. The data were produced by immunoSEQ multiplex PCR, yet TCRdb's version contains in-frame clones alone and is incomplete. In the table there are fewer than 1.8 million clones, 98% of which are singletons. Sequencing was performed on naive CD4+ T cells sorted from blood. The source of these receptors is a man under 40 in good health. The CDR3 runs from the conserved cysteine through the conserved F or W. D genes are given only for firm matches. Clone size, where shown, is once, few, many, or a class for clones that have expanded.

clone_size: -
d_call: TRBD2
v_call: TRBV4-3
j_call: TRBJ2-3
cdr3_aa: CASSQSGGREYSTDTQYF
cdr3_nt: TGCGCCAGCAGCCAATCGGGGGGGCGGGAGTACAGCACAGATACGCAGTATTTT

clone_size: -
d_call: -
v_call: TRBV28
j_call: TRBJ2-3
cdr3_aa: CASSSAGATSTDTQYF
cdr3_nt: TGTGCCAGCAGTTCAGCCGGGGCGACTAGCACAGATACGCAGTATTTT

clone_size: -
d_call: -
v_call: TRBV19
j_call: TRBJ1-1
cdr3_aa: CASRTGLRTEAFF
cdr3_nt: TGTGCCAGTAGGACAGGTTTGAGGACTGAAGCTTTCTTT

clone_size: -
d_call: -
v_call: TRBV2
j_call: TRBJ2-2
cdr3_aa: CAHSLGADTGELFF
cdr3_nt: TGTGCTCACTCTCTGGGGGCAGACACCGGGGAGCTGTTTTTT

clone_size: -
d_call: -
v_call: TRBV11-2
j_call: TRBJ2-7
cdr3_aa: CASSFGLASYEQYF
cdr3_nt: TGTGCCAGCAGCTTCGGCTTAGCCTCCTACGAGCAGTACTTC

clone_size: -
d_call: -
v_call: TRBV5-6
j_call: TRBJ2-7
cdr3_aa: CASSLVGGLNEQYF
cdr3_nt: TGTGCCAGCAGCTTGGTCGGGGGCTTAAACGAGCAGTACTTC

clone_size: -
d_call: -
v_call: TRBV5-1
j_call: TRBJ1-2
cdr3_aa: CASTVSPSHGYTF
cdr3_nt: TGCGCCAGCACAGTTAGTCCCTCCCATGGCTACACCTTC

clone_size: -
d_call: TRBD2
v_call: TRBV10-1
j_call: TRBJ2-3
cdr3_aa: CASSEFQREADTQYF
cdr3_nt: TGCGCCAGCAGTGAGTTCCAGCGGGAGGCAGATACGCAGTATTTT

clone_size: -
d_call: -
v_call: TRBV25-1
j_call: TRBJ1-5
cdr3_aa: CASSDQGQPQHF
cdr3_nt: TGTGCCAGCAGTGATCAGGGTCAGCCCCAGCATTTT

clone_size: once
d_call: TRBD1
v_call: TRBV7-8
j_call: TRBJ1-4
cdr3_aa: CASSKPGQKNEKLFF
cdr3_nt: TGTGCCAGCAGCAAACCGGGACAGAAGAATGAAAAACTGTTTTTT

clone_size: -
d_call: -
v_call: TRBV6-5
j_call: TRBJ2-5
cdr3_aa: CASSHQGETQYF
cdr3_nt: TGTGCCAGCAGCCACCAGGGGGAGACCCAGTACTTC

clone_size: -
d_call: -
v_call: TRBV7-2
j_call: TRBJ2-5
cdr3_aa: CASSLSRAHQETQYF
cdr3_nt: TGTGCCAGCAGCTTATCCCGAGCGCACCAAGAGACCCAGTACTTC

clone_size: once
d_call: -
v_call: TRBV18
j_call: TRBJ2-7
cdr3_aa: CASSPPKQLAHAWYEQYF
cdr3_nt: TGTGCCAGCTCACCACCTAAACAACTTGCCCATGCGTGGTACGAGCAGTACTTC

clone_size: -
d_call: -
v_call: TRBV29-1
j_call: TRBJ1-1
cdr3_aa: CSVESRTTEAFF
cdr3_nt: TGCAGCGTTGAATCCCGGACCACTGAAGCTTTCTTT

clone_size: -
d_call: -
v_call: TRBV9
j_call: TRBJ1-4
cdr3_aa: CASSVGMGNRVSGEKLFF
cdr3_nt: TGTGCCAGCAGCGTAGGTATGGGAAACAGGGTCAGCGGTGAAAAACTGTTTTTT

clone_size: -
d_call: TRBD2
v_call: TRBV5-1
j_call: TRBJ2-1
cdr3_aa: CASSSLTSGRAKSHEQFF
cdr3_nt: TGCGCCAGCAGCTCTTTGACTAGCGGGAGGGCAAAATCTCATGAGCAGTTCTTC

clone_size: -
d_call: TRBD2
v_call: TRBV4-3
j_call: TRBJ2-7
cdr3_aa: CASSLPGTSVYEQYF
cdr3_nt: TGCGCCAGCAGCCTGCCCGGGACTAGCGTCTACGAGCAGTACTTC

clone_size: -
d_call: -
v_call: TRBV9
j_call: TRBJ2-6
cdr3_aa: CASSAQGSGANVLTF
cdr3_nt: TGTGCCAGCAGTGCCCAGGGCTCTGGGGCCAACGTCCTGACTTTC

clone_size: -
d_call: -
v_call: TRBV5-1
j_call: TRBJ1-2
cdr3_aa: CASSSQGANYGYTF
cdr3_nt: TGCGCCAGCAGCAGCCAGGGAGCTAACTATGGCTACACCTTC

clone_size: -
d_call: -
v_call: TRBV5-8
j_call: TRBJ1-5
cdr3_aa: CASSLRDTRRQPQHF
cdr3_nt: TGTGCCAGCAGCTTGAGGGACACTCGTCGTCAGCCCCAGCATTTT

clone_size: -
d_call: -
v_call: TRBV7-2
j_call: TRBJ2-3
cdr3_aa: CASSLVSRDSSF
cdr3_nt: TGTGCCAGCAGCTTAGTTTCCCGGGACTCCTCTTTT

clone_size: -
d_call: -
v_call: TRBV19
j_call: TRBJ2-7
cdr3_aa: CASSRGLEQYF
cdr3_nt: TGTGCCAGTAGTCGGGGCCTCGAGCAGTACTTC

clone_size: -
d_call: TRBD1
v_call: TRBV28
j_call: TRBJ2-7
cdr3_aa: CASSSPGTGDYEQYF
cdr3_nt: TGTGCCAGCAGTTCCCCCGGGACAGGAGACTACGAGCAGTACTTC

clone_size: -
d_call: TRBD2
v_call: TRBV7-9
j_call: TRBJ2-7
cdr3_aa: CASSSRSPGLAGVAYEQYF
cdr3_nt: TGTGCCAGCAGCTCGAGAAGTCCGGGACTAGCGGGAGTGGCCTACGAGCAGTACTTC

clone_size: -
d_call: -
v_call: TRBV10-2
j_call: TRBJ1-5
cdr3_aa: CASSESSGTNQPQHF
cdr3_nt: TGCGCCAGCAGTGAGTCGTCAGGGACCAATCAGCCCCAGCATTTT

clone_size: -
d_call: TRBD1
v_call: TRBV30
j_call: TRBJ1-1
cdr3_aa: CAWTRQGATEAFF
cdr3_nt: TGTGCCTGGACCCGACAGGGCGCGACTGAAGCTTTCTTT

clone_size: -
d_call: TRBD2
v_call: TRBV27
j_call: TRBJ2-7
cdr3_aa: CASSFIRGEGQSYEQYF
cdr3_nt: TGTGCCAGCAGTTTCATTCGGGGGGAGGGCCAAAGTTACGAGCAGTACTTC